A selection of T cell receptor beta chains follows, all from one sample in a study of radiotherapy plus CTLA-4 blockade in lung cancer. Clones were sequenced by immunoSEQ multiplex PCR, and TCRdb holds only the in-frame ones, with some missing. Among about 49,000 clones listed, around 69% were seen once. The sequencing here drew on peripheral blood, taken from a patient treated with radiotherapy plus ipilimumab. These receptor sequences come from a human donor with non-small cell lung cancer who had stable disease on radiotherapy plus ipilimumab. The CDR3 runs from the conserved cysteine through the conserved F or W. The D gene is left open where the match is weak. Not all rows give a size; the values are once, few, many and, for expanded clones, a class.

v_call: TRBV5-4; clone_size: few; d_call: NA; j_call: TRBJ1-1; cdr3_nt: TGTGCCAGCAGCTCGGATGGCGGGACGCGGCAGAACACTGAAGCTTTCTTT; cdr3_aa: CASSSDGGTRQNTEAFF
v_call: TRBV18; clone_size: NA; d_call: NA; j_call: TRBJ1-2; cdr3_nt: TGTGCCAGCTCACCACCGGCCGGAAACTATGGCTACACCTTC; cdr3_aa: CASSPPAGNYGYTF
v_call: TRBV5-1; clone_size: NA; d_call: NA; j_call: TRBJ1-5; cdr3_nt: TGCGCCAGCAGCTTAACAGGGAATGGTCAGCCCCAGCATTTT; cdr3_aa: CASSLTGNGQPQHF
v_call: TRBV6-1; clone_size: few; d_call: NA; j_call: TRBJ1-2; cdr3_nt: TGTGCCAGCAGTGAAGCTAGCGGACAATATGGCTACACCTTC; cdr3_aa: CASSEASGQYGYTF
v_call: TRBV28; clone_size: NA; d_call: TRBD1; j_call: TRBJ2-3; cdr3_nt: TGTGCCAGCAGTTTAAACAGGGGAAGTACGCAGTATTTT; cdr3_aa: CASSLNRGSTQYF
v_call: TRBV4-1; clone_size: NA; d_call: NA; j_call: TRBJ1-4; cdr3_nt: TGCGCCAGCAGCCAAGACGAACGGAGGAATGAAAAACTGTTTTTT; cdr3_aa: CASSQDERRNEKLFF
v_call: TRBV28; clone_size: NA; d_call: NA; j_call: TRBJ1-2; cdr3_nt: TGTGCCAGCATTTCACGGCCGGTAACATATGGCTACACCTTC; cdr3_aa: CASISRPVTYGYTF
v_call: TRBV19; clone_size: NA; d_call: NA; j_call: TRBJ1-4; cdr3_nt: TGTGCCAGTAGTAGAGACTTCAGAGGGAATGAAAAACTGTTTTTT; cdr3_aa: CASSRDFRGNEKLFF
v_call: TRBV9; clone_size: NA; d_call: NA; j_call: TRBJ1-3; cdr3_nt: TGTGCCAGCAGCGACAGCTCTGGAAACACCATATATTTT; cdr3_aa: CASSDSSGNTIYF
v_call: TRBV10-1; clone_size: NA; d_call: NA; j_call: TRBJ1-3; cdr3_nt: TGCGCCAGCAGTGAGAGGTTTGGGCGGTCGACGACAGGAAACACCATATATTTT; cdr3_aa: CASSERFGRSTTGNTIYF
v_call: TRBV2; clone_size: few; d_call: TRBD1; j_call: TRBJ1-1; cdr3_nt: TGTGCCAGCAGGGAGGGGGCCAGGATGGACACTGAAGCTTTCTTT; cdr3_aa: CASREGARMDTEAFF
v_call: TRBV2; clone_size: once; d_call: NA; j_call: TRBJ1-2; cdr3_nt: TGTGCCAGCAGCAGGCAGGGAAAGGACGGCTACACCTTC; cdr3_aa: CASSRQGKDGYTF
v_call: TRBV4-1; clone_size: once; d_call: NA; j_call: TRBJ2-7; cdr3_nt: TGCGCCAGCAGCCAAGAGAGGGGCGAGCAGTACTTC; cdr3_aa: CASSQERGEQYF
v_call: TRBV11-2; clone_size: once; d_call: TRBD1; j_call: TRBJ2-2; cdr3_nt: TGTGCCAGCAGCCCCCGGACAGGGGTGAACACCGGGGAGCTGTTTTTT; cdr3_aa: CASSPRTGVNTGELFF
v_call: TRBV6-4; clone_size: medium-sized; d_call: NA; j_call: TRBJ2-3; cdr3_nt: TGTGCCAGCAGTGAGGGCGGCGGCACAGATACGCAGTATTTT; cdr3_aa: CASSEGGGTDTQYF
v_call: TRBV7-6; clone_size: few; d_call: NA; j_call: TRBJ1-2; cdr3_nt: TGTGCCAGCAGCTTCCAGGGTCAAGGTGGCTACACCTTC; cdr3_aa: CASSFQGQGGYTF
v_call: TRBV7-9; clone_size: NA; d_call: NA; j_call: TRBJ1-2; cdr3_nt: TGTGCCAGCAGCTTCTCTTCCGGGACAAGAGAGAATGGCTACACCTTC; cdr3_aa: CASSFSSGTRENGYTF